Listed below are T cell receptor beta chains from one sample, sequenced in a study of OX40 agonist ivuxolimab in advanced cancers. Produced via immunoSEQ multiplex PCR; TCRdb's table is partial and in-frame only. The sample has about 59,000 clones; 84% are singletons. Sample: CD4+ or CD8+ T cells sorted from blood, taken in a trial of the OX40 agonist ivuxolimab. The receptor source for this set is an adult with an advanced solid tumor such as melanoma, head and neck, liver or kidney cancer. Both conserved end residues are part of each CDR3. Fields, in order: clone size, D gene, J gene, V gene, CDR3 DNA, CDR3 protein. D genes are given only for firm matches. Clone size is not always given. Where it is, it says once, few, many or a class for expanded clones.

clone size: NA
D gene: NA
J gene: TRBJ2-2
V gene: TRBV7-9
CDR3 DNA: TGTGCCAGCAGCCGGATTGTCGGATCCGGGGAGCTGTTTTTT
CDR3 protein: CASSRIVGSGELFF

clone size: once
D gene: NA
J gene: TRBJ1-1
V gene: TRBV19
CDR3 DNA: TGTGCCAGTAGTATTCTGGGGGCAAGTACTGAAGCTTTCTTT
CDR3 protein: CASSILGASTEAFF

clone size: NA
D gene: TRBD2
J gene: TRBJ2-1
V gene: TRBV7-9
CDR3 DNA: TGTGCCAGCAGCCCTACTAGCGGGAGGGCCAGATCCTACAATGAGCAGTTCTTC
CDR3 protein: CASSPTSGRARSYNEQFF

clone size: once
D gene: NA
J gene: TRBJ1-4
V gene: TRBV7-7
CDR3 DNA: TGTGCCAGCAGCCCGGGTGGGTTTGAGGGGAATGAAAAACTGTTTTTT
CDR3 protein: CASSPGGFEGNEKLFF

clone size: NA
D gene: NA
J gene: TRBJ1-5
V gene: TRBV28
CDR3 DNA: TGTGCCAGCAGCCGAACAGTAAATCAGCCCCAGCATTTT
CDR3 protein: CASSRTVNQPQHF

clone size: NA
D gene: NA
J gene: TRBJ2-1
V gene: TRBV12-5
CDR3 DNA: TGTGCTAGTGGTTTTAAGGGACAATCCTACAATGAGCAGTTCTTC
CDR3 protein: CASGFKGQSYNEQFF

clone size: few
D gene: TRBD2
J gene: TRBJ2-3
V gene: TRBV5-4
CDR3 DNA: TGTGCCAGCAGCTCGGGGGGGGGACTAGCGCCGGCACAAGATACGCAGTATTTT
CDR3 protein: CASSSGGGLAPAQDTQYF

clone size: NA
D gene: NA
J gene: TRBJ1-1
V gene: TRBV18
CDR3 DNA: TGTGCCAGCTCACCACCGTTCGGGAACACTGAAGCTTTCTTT
CDR3 protein: CASSPPFGNTEAFF

clone size: NA
D gene: NA
J gene: TRBJ2-7
V gene: TRBV18
CDR3 DNA: TGTGCCAGCTCCTCCACATGGTCGGGCTCCTACGAGCAGTACTTC
CDR3 protein: CASSSTWSGSYEQYF

clone size: NA
D gene: NA
J gene: TRBJ2-3
V gene: TRBV11-2
CDR3 DNA: TGTGCCAGCAGCTTGATCCCCCCCCAGGGAGGCACAGATACGCAGTATTTT
CDR3 protein: CASSLIPPQGGTDTQYF

clone size: NA
D gene: TRBD2
J gene: TRBJ2-5
V gene: TRBV5-1
CDR3 DNA: TGCGCCAGCTTCCTAACGCTAGCGGGAGGTGATTCGACCCAGTACTTC
CDR3 protein: CASFLTLAGGDSTQYF

clone size: once
D gene: NA
J gene: TRBJ2-3
V gene: TRBV5-1
CDR3 DNA: TGCGCCAGCAGCGTCCCCCTCGCGGCGGGGATGAGCACAGATACGCAGTATTTT
CDR3 protein: CASSVPLAAGMSTDTQYF

clone size: NA
D gene: NA
J gene: TRBJ2-1
V gene: TRBV7-6
CDR3 DNA: TGTGCCAGCAGCTTAGCTGGGAACAATGAGCAGTTCTTC
CDR3 protein: CASSLAGNNEQFF

clone size: NA
D gene: NA
J gene: TRBJ1-3
V gene: TRBV4-3
CDR3 DNA: TGCGCCAGCAGCCGAACAGGGACTGGAAACACCATATATTTT
CDR3 protein: CASSRTGTGNTIYF

clone size: NA
D gene: NA
J gene: TRBJ2-1
V gene: TRBV7-2
CDR3 DNA: TGTGCCAGCAGCTTAGTGAATGGACTTTTTAGCTCCTACAATGAGCAGTTCTTC
CDR3 protein: CASSLVNGLFSSYNEQFF

clone size: NA
D gene: TRBD2
J gene: TRBJ2-3
V gene: TRBV18
CDR3 DNA: TGTGCCAGCTCACCGGGCGCGGGAGAGGTGACAGATACGCAGTATTTT
CDR3 protein: CASSPGAGEVTDTQYF

clone size: NA
D gene: TRBD1
J gene: TRBJ1-2
V gene: TRBV27
CDR3 DNA: TGTGCCAGCAGTCAGGACAGGGACTATGGCTACACCTTC
CDR3 protein: CASSQDRDYGYTF

clone size: NA
D gene: NA
J gene: TRBJ2-6
V gene: TRBV19
CDR3 DNA: TGTGCCAGTACTAGAAAGTCTCCTGGGGCCAACGTCCTGACTTTC
CDR3 protein: CASTRKSPGANVLTF

clone size: NA
D gene: NA
J gene: TRBJ2-1
V gene: TRBV5-1
CDR3 DNA: TGCGCCAGCAGCCCCTCGTGGGGCAGCTCCTACAATGAGCAGTTCTTC
CDR3 protein: CASSPSWGSSYNEQFF

clone size: NA
D gene: NA
J gene: TRBJ2-6
V gene: TRBV28
CDR3 DNA: TGTGCCAGCAGTTTATTTCTACAGGGTACTGGGGCCAACGTCCTGACTTTC
CDR3 protein: CASSLFLQGTGANVLTF

clone size: NA
D gene: TRBD1
J gene: TRBJ1-3
V gene: TRBV11-2
CDR3 DNA: TGTGCCAGCAGCCCGAGACAGGGGGCTGGAAACACCATATATTTT
CDR3 protein: CASSPRQGAGNTIYF

clone size: NA
D gene: NA
J gene: TRBJ2-7
V gene: TRBV6-5
CDR3 DNA: TGTGCCAGCACCCAAGACCCACTTGGGGACGAGCAGTACTTC
CDR3 protein: CASTQDPLGDEQYF

clone size: NA
D gene: NA
J gene: TRBJ1-2
V gene: TRBV19
CDR3 DNA: TGTGCCAGTAGTATGGCTGCCCAGGGTAACTATGGCTACACCTTC
CDR3 protein: CASSMAAQGNYGYTF

clone size: once
D gene: NA
J gene: TRBJ1-2
V gene: TRBV5-1
CDR3 DNA: TGCGCCAGCAGCTTGGAACAGGGACGCTATGGCTACACCTTC
CDR3 protein: CASSLEQGRYGYTF

clone size: few
D gene: NA
J gene: TRBJ2-7
V gene: TRBV2
CDR3 DNA: TGTGCCAGCAGAATGAGGGGCTACAGAACCTACGAGCAGTACTTC
CDR3 protein: CASRMRGYRTYEQYF

clone size: NA
D gene: TRBD1
J gene: TRBJ1-2
V gene: TRBV15
CDR3 DNA: TGTGCCACCAGCAGCCTCAGGACAGGATTGGGCTACACCTTC
CDR3 protein: CATSSLRTGLGYTF

clone size: NA
D gene: TRBD1
J gene: TRBJ1-2
V gene: TRBV5-1
CDR3 DNA: TGCGCCAGCAGCTTGGTAGGGACAGGGGAGGATGGCTACACCTTC
CDR3 protein: CASSLVGTGEDGYTF

clone size: NA
D gene: TRBD1
J gene: TRBJ2-7
V gene: TRBV7-9
CDR3 DNA: TGTGCCAGCAGCTTCACGCTGACAGGGTCCTACTACGAGCAGTACTTC
CDR3 protein: CASSFTLTGSYYEQYF

clone size: NA
D gene: TRBD1
J gene: TRBJ1-3
V gene: TRBV7-2
CDR3 DNA: TGTGCCAGCAGTTCACAGCGAAGTAGGGGGCGAGGAAACACCATATATTTT
CDR3 protein: CASSSQRSRGRGNTIYF

clone size: NA
D gene: NA
J gene: TRBJ1-1
V gene: TRBV19
CDR3 DNA: TGTGCCAGCCTCGGGGGGAACACTGAAGCTTTCTTT
CDR3 protein: CASLGGNTEAFF

clone size: NA
D gene: NA
J gene: TRBJ1-4
V gene: TRBV15
CDR3 DNA: TGTGCCACCAGCAGAGATCATAATCAGGGTGAAAAACTGTTTTTT
CDR3 protein: CATSRDHNQGEKLFF

clone size: NA
D gene: NA
J gene: TRBJ1-6
V gene: TRBV7-2
CDR3 DNA: TGTGCCAGCAGCTTATATGGTAGCCAGTTTAATTCACCCCTCCACTTT
CDR3 protein: CASSLYGSQFNSPLHF

clone size: NA
D gene: NA
J gene: TRBJ2-1
V gene: TRBV2
CDR3 DNA: TGTGCCAGCAGTAACCACCTGAATGAGCAGTTCTTC
CDR3 protein: CASSNHLNEQFF

clone size: NA
D gene: TRBD1
J gene: TRBJ2-7
V gene: TRBV6-5
CDR3 DNA: TGTGCCAGCAGGAGAAAACGACAGGGCGCGTACGAGCAGTACTTC
CDR3 protein: CASRRKRQGAYEQYF

clone size: NA
D gene: TRBD2
J gene: TRBJ2-3
V gene: TRBV28
CDR3 DNA: TGTGCCAGCAGCCCCGGGACTAGCGGGGGAATTGGCGCAGATACGCAGTATTTT
CDR3 protein: CASSPGTSGGIGADTQYF

clone size: NA
D gene: NA
J gene: TRBJ1-2
V gene: TRBV2
CDR3 DNA: TGTGCCAGCCCTCGTGGGGATTACTATGGCTACACCTTC
CDR3 protein: CASPRGDYYGYTF

clone size: NA
D gene: TRBD1
J gene: TRBJ2-6
V gene: TRBV5-1
CDR3 DNA: TGCGCCAGCAGCTTGCGGACAGGCTCTGGGGCCAACGTCCTGACTTTC
CDR3 protein: CASSLRTGSGANVLTF

clone size: NA
D gene: NA
J gene: TRBJ1-2
V gene: TRBV5-6
CDR3 DNA: TGTGCCAGCAGTTTTGACGGCCCGGGCTATGGCTACACCTTC
CDR3 protein: CASSFDGPGYGYTF

clone size: few
D gene: NA
J gene: TRBJ2-1
V gene: TRBV2
CDR3 DNA: TGTGCCAGCAGTGTTGGGGACTCCTACAATGAGCAGTTCTTC
CDR3 protein: CASSVGDSYNEQFF

clone size: NA
D gene: NA
J gene: TRBJ2-5
V gene: TRBV7-9
CDR3 DNA: TGTGCCAGCAGCTTAGCACAGCAAGAGACCCAGTACTTC
CDR3 protein: CASSLAQQETQYF

clone size: NA
D gene: NA
J gene: TRBJ2-7
V gene: TRBV7-2
CDR3 DNA: TGTGCCAGCAGCGTCGGGTCCTTCAGCTCCTACGAGCAGTACTTC
CDR3 protein: CASSVGSFSSYEQYF

clone size: NA
D gene: TRBD2
J gene: TRBJ2-2
V gene: TRBV7-8
CDR3 DNA: TGTGCCAGCAGCCCGTTTAGCGGGAGGTACTCGAACACCGGGGAGCTGTTTTTT
CDR3 protein: CASSPFSGRYSNTGELFF

clone size: few
D gene: TRBD1
J gene: TRBJ1-2
V gene: TRBV25-1
CDR3 DNA: TGTGCCAGCAGTGAATCGGACAGGGGGTTCTATGGCTACACCTTC
CDR3 protein: CASSESDRGFYGYTF

clone size: NA
D gene: TRBD2
J gene: TRBJ2-3
V gene: TRBV29-1
CDR3 DNA: TGCAGCGACTCGACTAGCGCCTCGAATACGCAGTATTTT
CDR3 protein: CSDSTSASNTQYF

clone size: few
D gene: TRBD1
J gene: TRBJ2-5
V gene: TRBV19
CDR3 DNA: TGTGCCAGTAGCTGGGACAGGGGCGAGACCCAGTACTTC
CDR3 protein: CASSWDRGETQYF

clone size: NA
D gene: NA
J gene: TRBJ2-2
V gene: TRBV19
CDR3 DNA: TGTGCCAGTAGTATTGGGGGCCGTGCCGGGGAGCTGTTTTTT
CDR3 protein: CASSIGGRAGELFF

clone size: NA
D gene: TRBD1
J gene: TRBJ1-3
V gene: TRBV5-6
CDR3 DNA: TGTGCCAGCAGCTTGGAGACAGGGTCTGGAAACACCATATATTTT
CDR3 protein: CASSLETGSGNTIYF